Below, one T cell receptor (beta chain) is given with its context. This clone's antigen is unknown. Per-base quality was not reported, and no clone a single base away is much larger than it. The cohort consisted of 650 to 850 healthy bone marrow donors. All cohort members were sampled while nominally healthy, although unrecorded immune exposures were likely present. The donor tested CMV seropositive, placing the donor among the approximately 290 seropositive members of the cohort. A peripheral blood sample was provided by each donor, and peripheral blood mononuclear cells were used for TCR beta sequencing. The Qiagen DNeasy Blood Extraction Kit was used to extract genomic DNA from the blood cell samples. The sample is drawn from a study of cytomegalovirus exposure and HLA in healthy donors (dated by TCRdb to between 2016 and 2019). At the level of the whole study: In an earlier analysis of some 610 of the donors, around 300 Gb of sequence data and 117 million unique TCR beta sequences from 180 million or so T cells were reported. About 280 gigabases of sequencing data and roughly 81 million unique TCR sequences made up an early release that covered approximately 620 HLA-typed donors. Along with the approximately 620-subject first cohort, a separate validation cohort of some 130 different subjects was used. Donor age, sex, ethnicity and CMV serostatus were compiled alongside the repertoire data. The study used immunosequencing to profile the T cell repertoires of 670 or so subjects and linked those repertoires to cytomegalovirus serostatus. Among the roughly 430 genotyped donors, approximately 76% belonged to the genetic ancestry cluster associated with self-reported Caucasian donors. Rather than drawing on any new phenotypic data, the later analysis identified candidate immune exposures from TCR beta sequences and the way those sequences occurred across donors. A later genetic analysis took genome-wide SNP genotypes for about three fifths of the 666 donors and used that subset as a discovery cohort. Typing coverage differed by locus: A, B, C, DRB1 and DQB1 were typed in about 620-630 donors, DQA1 in 500 to 550, DPA1 in around 600, and DPB1 in approximately 450. To decide whether each TCR beta V gene segment behaved as functional or pseudogenic, an earlier analysis of some 570 of the donors relied on high-throughput TCR beta sequencing. In a later analysis, previously published TCR beta repertoires from about 670 donors were re-analyzed and high-resolution HLA genotyping was added so that TCR occurrence patterns could be studied. Several DR-DQ haplotypes were treated as single units for association and clustering because of strong linkage in the cohort. To predict cytomegalovirus infection status, the study brought together high-throughput TCR immunosequencing, statistical association of individual TCRs with disease status, and machine learning. On average, roughly 240,000 unique TCR beta nucleotide sequences were sequenced per donor among fewer than 500 genotyped donors of the cohort, with 15% to 20% of those sequences being non-productive. Both class I and class II loci were covered by HLA typing, at four-digit resolution. The study aimed to test whether cataloging public T cell receptors could reveal signatures of past pathogen exposure. Every repertoire in the discovery cohort had been generated on one and the same sequencing platform. Paper-wide results and their limitations: The sequencing pipeline was judged likely to have produced a cluster of highly shared sequence variants as a technical artifact. Assigning TCR associations to individual alleles was difficult when HLA alleles, especially DR and DQ, strongly co-occurred. A total of 164 TCR beta chains were listed by the study as associated with cytomegalovirus. In a later analysis, 16,951 TCR beta sequences were associated with specific HLA alleles at a false discovery rate of 0.05. The authors suggested that the approach could potentially be extended to other disease states and immunological phenotypes. Linkage disequilibrium might explain the correlated functional status among segregating V segments, but an unknown experimental factor could not be excluded. In vitro tests confirmed that a few of the cytomegalovirus-associated TCR beta chains recognize cytomegalovirus antigens. According to a later analysis, TCR association rates differed among HLA loci, with DRB1 alleles showing the most associated TCRs and HLA-C alleles showing the fewest. Roughly uniform sequencing depth across donors was assumed in presence/absence analyses, although this assumption may not hold. The 87-base-pair reads could not distinguish some IMGT-functional V segments, including TRBV6-2 and TRBV6-3, so those segments were excluded. In both the original and validation cohorts, the classifier was reported to diagnose cytomegalovirus status with high specificity and sensitivity. Immune exposure information for the cohort was limited to CMV serostatus. A further reported finding was that TCR beta sequences accurately predicted the HLA-A and HLA-B alleles for most subjects in the first cohort. Most CMV-associated TCR beta chains appeared to be HLA-restricted in a later analysis, and the HLA associations seemed to be driven largely by CMV exposure. V-gene and J-gene trimming of TCR beta chains was associated with a missense DCLRE1C variant in a later genetic analysis, and the association was replicated in an independent cohort. In a later analysis, HLA-associated TCR beta chains showed more clonal expansion and lower generation probabilities than non-associated chains that were equally common. In this cohort, only TCR beta chains were sequenced, and detectable features were limited by the absence of alpha or paired-chain data. Because HLA typing was missing for some donors at each locus, association tests included only the typed subset. Seventeen rarely observed V segments, including chromosome 9 orphons, were excluded from the earlier analysis of about 500 of the donors because counts were too low. Broadly in line with IMGT annotations, most TCR beta V segments showed up in productive rearrangements about 87% or about 30% of the time in an earlier analysis of several hundred of the donors. Several of the top co-occurrence clusters appeared to be linked to parvovirus B19, influenza, CMV and Epstein-Barr virus, according to a later analysis. In a later genetic analysis, fewer N-insertions in productive TCRs were reported among donors in an Asian-associated ancestry cluster than the roughly 700-donor mean. Most TCR sequences were observed very rarely across donors, whereas some public TCRs were present in many individuals.

The V end loses 0 bases and the J end loses 5 bases, and a stretch of 13 bases separates them. The CDR3 numbers 15 residues from cysteine through phenylalanine. Only CDR3 DNA is held: 45 bases, read in frame from base 1. Sequences MGHDK (CDR1) and SYGVNS (CDR2) are obtained from the germline V gene. Library creation used the immunoSEQ multiplex PCR assay. For the multiplex PCR, a mixture combining 60 forward primers for TCR Vbeta segments and 13 reverse primers for TCR Jbeta segments was used. A multiplex PCR assay on genomic DNA amplified the CDR3 region of rearranged TCR beta genes. On the Illumina HiSeq System, the amplified TCR beta libraries were sequenced as 87-base-pair reads. As for how the authors treated the data: A later analysis tallied tens of millions of unique TCR beta chains across the 600 to 700 repertoires, and around 12 million of those chains were shared by two or more donors. A nearest-neighbor algorithm error-corrected the raw reads and collapsed the reads into unique sequences, merging closely related sequences to remove PCR and sequencing errors. Alignment of CDR3 sequences to IMGT reference sequences was used to assign V, D and J gene segments. Each retained sequence needed at least a six-nucleotide match to both a V gene segment and a J gene segment. A rearrangement counted as productive if the CDR3 had no stop codons and remained in frame with V and J, and every other rearrangement counted as non-productive. Following IMGT convention, CDR3 was defined as the stretch from the second conserved V-encoded cysteine up to the conserved J-encoded phenylalanine. Sequences without an unambiguous match to a single V gene segment were excluded from the earlier analysis of about 630 of the donors. In an earlier analysis of 587 of the donors, a V segment was called functional when productive rearrangements were above 56.7%, and segregating when the standard deviation between donors exceeded 5%. To diagnose cytomegalovirus status from the catalog of TCR beta chain sequences, a statistical classification framework was built. V and J gene assignment, in a later analysis, came from comparing TCR nucleotide sequences with IMGT/GENE-DB human TR gene sequences. A later analysis assigned CDR3 sequences and most-parsimonious VDJ recombination scenarios with the TCRdist pipeline. In a later analysis, each TCR beta chain was defined by its CDR3 amino acid sequence together with its V-gene family, and reads lacking a unique V-gene family were excluded. In a later analysis, 500 to 700 highly shared, low-generation-probability nucleotide sequences were removed to address suspected cross-contamination and a sequencing artifact. For each public chain, a later analysis derived a clonal expansion index from normalized ranks of inferred template counts within each repertoire. Generation probabilities in a later analysis came from a VDJ recombination model fitted to out-of-frame rearrangements, and those results were checked against IGoR. A later analysis scored TCR-TCR, TCR-HLA and TCR-CMV co-occurrence with hypergeometric tests, applying a repertoire-size bias correction to TCR pairs. In a later analysis, false discovery rates were estimated by permuting HLA or CMV assignments 20 times. In a later analysis, co-occurring TCRs were grouped using DBSCAN, and TCRdist sequence similarity was added for clustering within HLA-allele-positive subsets. For co-occurrence clustering, repertoires with fewer than 30,000 or more than 120,000 public chains were excluded, along with four or five repertoires with anomalous nucleotide sharing. The immuneACCESS repertoire file appears here via TCRdb, limited to in-frame rearrangements. These files lack a portion of the clones; in checked studies, under half of the deficit traces to unresolved V genes, and the cause of the others is not known. V, J and clone size derive from that table, while D and trimming were established from the DNA sequence. Present in this sample are roughly 120,000 clones, around 60% of which were seen just once. More than 8.5% of the sample rests with the top ten.

Sequencing input: PBMCs. The clonotype originates from a man aged 35 to 55 in good health and CMV-seropositive. The V gene is TRBV25-1 and the J gene is TRBJ1-1; a weak D assignment points to TRBD1 (6 bases agree). This receptor carries the CDR3 CASSEYGGRGTEAFF. At the DNA level, the sequence is TGTGCCAGCAGTGAATACGGGGGGCGAGGTACTGAAGCTTTCTTT.